This T cell receptor beta chain is drawn from a study of blood T cell repertoires in COVID-19. Using immunoSEQ multiplex PCR, the repertoire was profiled, and TCRdb retains in-frame clones only, with some absent. The table shows roughly 200,000 clones, with around 80% occurring only once. Germline assignment: CDR1 SGHDT and CDR2 YYEEEE. V gave up 0 bases and J gave up 0 bases, with 6 bases separating them. The CDR3 covers 14 residues. The sample consisted of peripheral blood. This clonotype was sampled from a man in his 60s with acute or convalescent COVID-19. This sequence joins TRBV5-6 and TRBJ1-2; D is undetermined. Here the CDR3 reads CASSLGQSNYGYTF. The CDR3 DNA sequence: TGTGCCAGCAGCTTGGGGCAGTCTAACTATGGCTACACCTTC. Together with reference TRBV5-6 and TRBJ1-2, the CDR3 gives the full variable domain: DAGVTQSPTHLIKTRGQQVTLRCSPKSGHDTVSWYQQALGQGPQFIFQYYEEEERQRGNFPDRFSGHQFPNYSSELNVNALLLGDSALYLCASSLGQSNYGYTFGSGTRLTVV.